Listed below are T cell receptor beta chains from one sample, sequenced in a study of blood T cell repertoires in COVID-19. Assay used: immunoSEQ multiplex PCR; TCRdb lists only in-frame clones, some missing. The sample carries about 190,000 clones, roughly 90% recorded once. Sequenced input: peripheral blood. The receptors were sampled from a man in his forties or fifties with acute or convalescent COVID-19. CDR3s include the opening cysteine and the closing phenylalanine or tryptophan. The D gene is left open where the match is weak. Not all rows give a size; the values are once, few, many and, for expanded clones, a class.

clone_size: NA
d_call: NA
j_call: TRBJ1-5
v_call: TRBV28
cdr3_aa: CASIELTGNNQPQHF
cdr3_nt: TGTGCCAGCATCGAACTTACAGGGAACAATCAGCCCCAGCATTTT

clone_size: NA
d_call: NA
j_call: TRBJ2-1
v_call: TRBV11-2
cdr3_aa: CASSLVRSSYNEQFF
cdr3_nt: TGTGCCAGCAGCTTAGTCCGTAGCTCCTACAATGAGCAGTTCTTC

clone_size: NA
d_call: NA
j_call: TRBJ2-5
v_call: TRBV10-1
cdr3_aa: CASSESEARGSRDLTETQYF
cdr3_nt: TGCGCCAGCAGTGAGTCGGAGGCTCGGGGGTCCAGGGATTTAACAGAGACCCAGTACTTC

clone_size: NA
d_call: TRBD1
j_call: TRBJ1-2
v_call: TRBV19
cdr3_aa: CASSDDRVFGYGYTF
cdr3_nt: TGTGCCAGTAGTGATGACAGGGTATTCGGTTATGGCTACACCTTC

clone_size: NA
d_call: NA
j_call: TRBJ2-3
v_call: TRBV18
cdr3_aa: CASSSTQGSTDTQYF
cdr3_nt: TGTGCCAGCTCATCAACCCAGGGAAGCACAGATACGCAGTATTTT

clone_size: NA
d_call: NA
j_call: TRBJ2-2
v_call: TRBV18
cdr3_aa: CASSHTDTGELFF
cdr3_nt: TGTGCCAGCTCACACACCGACACCGGGGAGCTGTTTTTT

clone_size: NA
d_call: NA
j_call: TRBJ2-2
v_call: TRBV6-5
cdr3_aa: CASSIYRANTGELFF
cdr3_nt: TGTGCCAGCAGTATCTACAGGGCGAACACCGGGGAGCTGTTTTTT

clone_size: NA
d_call: TRBD2
j_call: TRBJ2-1
v_call: TRBV27
cdr3_aa: CASSTGTSFINEQFF
cdr3_nt: TGTGCCAGCAGTACCGGGACTAGCTTTATAAATGAGCAGTTCTTC

clone_size: NA
d_call: TRBD1
j_call: TRBJ2-5
v_call: TRBV7-3
cdr3_aa: CASSLTGTGIEQETQYF
cdr3_nt: TGTGCCAGCAGCTTAACGGGGACAGGGATCGAGCAAGAGACCCAGTACTTC

clone_size: NA
d_call: NA
j_call: TRBJ2-3
v_call: TRBV11-1
cdr3_aa: CASSFRGDTQYF
cdr3_nt: TGTGCCAGCAGTTTTCGAGGAGATACGCAGTATTTT

clone_size: NA
d_call: NA
j_call: TRBJ2-5
v_call: TRBV7-9
cdr3_aa: CASSPGLTQETQYF
cdr3_nt: TGTGCCAGCAGCCCGGGACTTACCCAAGAGACCCAGTACTTC

clone_size: once
d_call: NA
j_call: TRBJ1-2
v_call: TRBV5-4
cdr3_aa: CASSLGRFGYGYTF
cdr3_nt: TGTGCCAGCAGCTTGGGAAGATTCGGCTATGGCTACACCTTC

clone_size: NA
d_call: NA
j_call: TRBJ2-5
v_call: TRBV3-1/TRBV3-2
cdr3_aa: CASSQASRETQYF
cdr3_nt: TGTGCCAGCAGCCAAGCTAGCAGGGAGACCCAGTACTTC

clone_size: NA
d_call: TRBD2
j_call: TRBJ2-5
v_call: TRBV5-1
cdr3_aa: CASSLAGGRETQYF
cdr3_nt: TGCGCCAGCAGCTTAGCGGGGGGCCGAGAGACCCAGTACTTC

clone_size: NA
d_call: TRBD2
j_call: TRBJ2-5
v_call: TRBV5-1
cdr3_aa: CASSLSGTSGQETQYF
cdr3_nt: TGCGCCAGCAGCTTGAGCGGGACTAGCGGACAAGAGACCCAGTACTTC

clone_size: NA
d_call: NA
j_call: TRBJ1-1
v_call: TRBV27
cdr3_aa: CASGPDTEAFF
cdr3_nt: TGTGCCAGCGGGCCCGACACTGAAGCTTTCTTT

clone_size: once
d_call: NA
j_call: TRBJ1-1
v_call: TRBV2
cdr3_aa: CATQGGDGGEAFF
cdr3_nt: TGTGCCACCCAGGGAGGGGATGGGGGTGAAGCTTTCTTT

clone_size: NA
d_call: TRBD2
j_call: TRBJ2-1
v_call: TRBV5-6
cdr3_aa: CASSLGERGSYNEQFF
cdr3_nt: TGTGCCAGCAGCCTGGGGGAGCGGGGGTCCTACAATGAGCAGTTCTTC

clone_size: NA
d_call: NA
j_call: TRBJ1-1
v_call: TRBV18
cdr3_aa: CASSPRGENTEAFF
cdr3_nt: TGTGCCAGCTCCCCCCGGGGTGAGAACACTGAAGCTTTCTTT

clone_size: NA
d_call: TRBD2
j_call: TRBJ2-3
v_call: TRBV20-1
cdr3_aa: CSASRTSGRLDTQYF
cdr3_nt: TGCAGTGCTAGTCGGACTAGCGGGAGATTAGATACGCAGTATTTT

clone_size: NA
d_call: TRBD1
j_call: TRBJ2-6
v_call: TRBV5-8
cdr3_aa: CASSFGTGEAGANVLTF
cdr3_nt: TGTGCCAGCAGCTTCGGGACAGGGGAAGCTGGGGCCAACGTCCTGACTTTC

clone_size: NA
d_call: NA
j_call: TRBJ1-4
v_call: TRBV28
cdr3_aa: CASSLGYRVTEKLFF
cdr3_nt: TGTGCCAGCAGTTTGGGCTACAGGGTAACTGAAAAACTGTTTTTT

clone_size: NA
d_call: NA
j_call: TRBJ2-5
v_call: TRBV7-6
cdr3_aa: CASSLNRETQYF
cdr3_nt: TGTGCCAGCAGCTTAAATCGAGAGACCCAGTACTTC

clone_size: NA
d_call: NA
j_call: TRBJ1-1
v_call: TRBV12-3/TRBV12-4
cdr3_aa: CASSFLGAAAFF
cdr3_nt: TGTGCCAGCAGTTTTTTAGGGGCCGCTGCTTTCTTT

clone_size: NA
d_call: TRBD1
j_call: TRBJ1-4
v_call: TRBV2
cdr3_aa: CASSESGTAYEKLFF
cdr3_nt: TGTGCCAGCAGTGAATCTGGGACAGCCTATGAAAAACTGTTTTTT

clone_size: NA
d_call: NA
j_call: TRBJ1-2
v_call: TRBV14
cdr3_aa: CASSPGNVLDYGYTF
cdr3_nt: TGTGCCAGCAGCCCCGGGAATGTGTTAGACTATGGCTACACCTTC

clone_size: NA
d_call: TRBD1
j_call: TRBJ2-1
v_call: TRBV19
cdr3_aa: CASSIPGQGRNEQFF
cdr3_nt: TGTGCCAGTAGTATACCGGGACAGGGAAGGAATGAGCAGTTCTTC

clone_size: NA
d_call: TRBD1
j_call: TRBJ2-1
v_call: TRBV7-6
cdr3_aa: CASSRQGNEQFF
cdr3_nt: TGTGCCAGCAGCCGACAGGGGAATGAGCAGTTCTTC

clone_size: NA
d_call: NA
j_call: TRBJ2-7
v_call: TRBV9
cdr3_aa: CASSVAAETYEQYF
cdr3_nt: TGTGCCAGCAGCGTAGCGGCGGAGACCTACGAGCAGTACTTC

clone_size: NA
d_call: NA
j_call: TRBJ2-5
v_call: TRBV7-9
cdr3_aa: CASNPGEETQYF
cdr3_nt: TGTGCCAGCAACCCAGGGGAAGAGACCCAGTACTTC

clone_size: NA
d_call: TRBD1
j_call: TRBJ2-6
v_call: TRBV5-1
cdr3_aa: CASSLLTGTLSGANVLTF
cdr3_nt: TGCGCCAGCAGCCTCCTGACAGGGACCCTCTCTGGGGCCAACGTCCTGACTTTC

clone_size: NA
d_call: TRBD1
j_call: TRBJ2-3
v_call: TRBV11-2
cdr3_aa: CASSSKADRVGADTQYF
cdr3_nt: TGTGCCAGCAGCTCAAAGGCCGACAGGGTCGGGGCAGATACGCAGTATTTT

clone_size: NA
d_call: NA
j_call: TRBJ2-3
v_call: TRBV10-3
cdr3_aa: CAISESYSSDTQYF
cdr3_nt: TGTGCCATCAGTGAGTCCTACAGTTCAGATACGCAGTATTTT